This T cell receptor (beta chain) was recovered during a study of blood T cell repertoires in COVID-19. Study as a whole: Researchers got acute and convalescent COVID-19 samples from the United States, Italy and Spain.

V lost 3 bases, J lost 3 bases, and 15 bases lay in between. The CDR3 is made up of 15 amino acids. Germline loops: CDR1 MNHNS, CDR2 SASEGT. The protocol was immunoSEQ multiplex PCR, while the TCRdb copy is restricted to in-frame clones and leaves out a portion. Here the sample spans about 130,000 clones, roughly 79% being singletons. Sequenced input: peripheral blood. The chain joins TRBV6-1 to TRBJ2-7; D is ambiguous. This clonotype was obtained from a human donor in a cohort sampled during active COVID-19. CDR3 residues: CASSETRNYVYEQYF. The CDR3 nucleotides read TGTGCCAGCAGTGAGACGAGGAACTACGTCTACGAGCAGTACTTC.